One and the same sample provided the 18 T cell receptor beta chains below, sequenced in a study of CD8 T cells in ankylosing spondylitis. Study-level findings and limits: A TCR beta motif of several highly homologous variants seemed to mark ankylosing spondylitis blood.

Using its own MiXCR run on the 5' RACE reads, TCRdb lists one record per CDR3 protein. The sample contains fewer than 550,000 distinct CDR3 sequences, roughly 5.3% of which appear only once. The antigens of these receptors remain unknown. The sequenced sample consisted of blood, either unsorted or a sorted T cell fraction (not recorded which). Source of these receptors: a male donor with ankylosing spondylitis.

Many counts were recorded for this clonotype. This chain uses TRBV5-6 with TRBJ2-1; D assignment may be TRBD1 or TRBD2 (5 bases each). Germline CDR1 is SGHDT and CDR2 is YYEEEE. V was shortened by 0 bases and J by 9 bases, with 16 bases between the two germline ends. The CDR3 runs 15 residues. CDR3 in amino acids: CASSLGGEASSEQFF. CDR3 in DNA: TGTGCCAGCAGCTTGGGGGGCGAAGCTAGCAGTGAGCAGTTCTTC.

This clonotype was counted ten times or more. J is TRBJ1-3 and V is TRBV11-2, with D unresolved. Germline assignment: CDR1 SGHAT and CDR2 FQNNGV. This CDR3 contains 15 residues. Deletions cut 2 bases from V and 0 bases from J, with 8 bases between. The CDR3 region has the DNA TGTGCCAGCAGCTTAAATTTGCTCTCTGGAAACACCATATATTTT. Its translation: CASSLNLLSGNTIYF.

The sample holds a few counts of this clonotype. The rearrangement uses TRBV9 and TRBJ1-1; 7 positions agree with TRBD1. Unmatched junction bases numbered 11, after V lost 5 bases and J lost 1 base. Germline CDR1 SGDLS, CDR2 YYNGEE. This CDR3 has 16 amino acids. DNA of the CDR3: TGTGCCAGCAGAAGCCCGGGACAGCCCCCGAACACTGAAGCTTTCTTT. This encodes CASRSPGQPPNTEAFF.

This clonotype showed up many times. The J gene is TRBJ1-1, the V gene TRBV5-1; 7 nucleotides agree with TRBD1. This CDR3 is built from 14 residues. From germline, CDR1 is SGHRS and CDR2 YFSETQ. The V segment lost 3 bases and the J segment 2 bases; nucleotides outside the gene matches: 4. Written as DNA, the CDR3 is TGCGCCAGCAGCTCCGGGACAGCAAACACTGAAGCTTTCTTT. It encodes CASSSGTANTEAFF.

This clonotype was observed many times. The chain recombines TRBV7-2 with TRBJ2-7; 8 nucleotides match TRBD1. Germline V gene sequence: CDR1 SGHTA, CDR2 FQGNSA. This CDR3 has 12 residues. Trimming took 3 bases from V and 6 from J; bases not matched to a gene: 1. CDR3 sequence: CASSFDRGEQYF. CDR3 in DNA: TGTGCCAGCAGCTTTGACAGGGGCGAGCAGTACTTC.

This clonotype was found many times. This sequence joins TRBV6-1 and TRBJ1-2; D ambiguous. Deletions cut 3 bases from V and 1 base from J, with 12 bases between. Germline CDR1 MNHNS, CDR2 SASEGT. The CDR3 is 15 residues long. The DNA of the CDR3 is TGTGCCAGCAGTGACAGATCTTTTAGTAACTATGGCTACACCTTC. Protein sequence: CASSDRSFSNYGYTF.

This clonotype has at least ten counts. This rearrangement joins TRBV12-3 or TRBV12-4 to TRBJ1-5; a weak D match, TRBD1 (5 bases). This CDR3 contains 13 residues. V was shortened by 8 bases and J by 4 bases, with 12 bases between the two germline ends. The CDR3, as DNA: TGTGCCAGCGCCATTGGGGGGAATCAGCCCCAGCATTTT. Amino acids: CASAIGGNQPQHF.

The chain couples TRBV27 to TRBJ2-5, with a possible D match to TRBD2 (6 bases). Between the trimmed V and J ends, which lost 2 bases and 2 bases, there was a span of 12 bases. This CDR3 contains 15 residues. The germline gives CDR1 MNHEY, CDR2 SMNVEV (reference sequence). The CDR3, as DNA: TGTGCCAGCAGTTTAGGGCGGGGAGCTCAAGAGACCCAGTACTTC. It encodes CASSLGRGAQETQYF.

This clonotype was counted many times. The chain recombines TRBV5-1 with TRBJ2-2; possible D gene TRBD1, 5 bases. The V end lost 0 bases, the J end lost 7 bases, and 10 bases lay between the germline ends. This CDR3 has 14 residues. In germline, CDR1 is SGHRS, CDR2 YFSETQ. The CDR3 loop is CASSLAGPHGELFF. In DNA form, the CDR3 reads TGCGCCAGCAGCTTGGCAGGGCCTCACGGGGAGCTGTTTTTT. Complete variable domain (other parts from reference TRBV5-1 and TRBJ2-2): KAGVTQTPRYLIKTRGQQVTLSCSPISGHRSVSWYQQTPGQGLQFLFEYFSETQRNKGNFPGRFSGRQFSNSRSEMNVSTLELGDSALYLCASSLAGPHGELFFGEGSRLTVL.

At least ten counts were recorded for this clonotype. The chain has TRBV6-1 and TRBJ1-1, with TRBD1 matching 8 bases. Germline-derived CDR1 and CDR2 are MNHNS and SASEGT. The CDR3 spans 13 residues. With 7 bases clipped from V and 5 bases from J, the junction kept 6 bases outside the gene matches. CDR3 bases: TGTGCCAGCAATCAGGGGGCAGGAACTGAAGCTTTCTTT. Translation gives CASNQGAGTEAFF.

This clonotype was recorded at least ten times. The J gene is TRBJ1-6, the V gene TRBV5-5; D gene unclear. CDR3 length: 14 amino acids. Germline CDR1 SGHKS, CDR2 YYEKEE (reference sequence). Trimming removed 7 bases at V and 7 bases at J, with 15 bases between. CDR3 coding DNA: TGTGCCAGCTTCCTACGGCGCTTCAATTCACCCCTCCACTTT. Its translation: CASFLRRFNSPLHF. Together with reference TRBV5-5 and TRBJ1-6, the CDR3 gives the full variable domain: DAGVTQSPTHLIKTRGQQVTLRCSPISGHKSVSWYQQVLGQGPQFIFQYYEKEERGRGNFPDRFSARQFPNYSSELNVNALLLGDSALYLCASFLRRFNSPLHFGNGTRLTVT.

This clonotype was found many times. The V gene is TRBV6-1, the J gene TRBJ1-4; 7 bases map to TRBD1. Germline trimming cut 7 bases from V and 7 bases from J; bases unmatched to any gene: 6. Looked up from germline, CDR1 is MNHNS and CDR2 is SASEGT. This CDR3 is 13 amino acids long. CDR3 in amino acids: CASNTGVVEKLFF. The CDR3 DNA reads as TGTGCCAGCAACACAGGGGTTGTTGAAAAACTGTTTTTT.

Many counts were recorded for this clonotype. The V and J genes are TRBV10-3 and TRBJ2-7; D might be TRBD1 (6 bases). This CDR3 spans 14 amino acids. V gave up 4 bases and J gave up 3 bases, with 13 bases separating them. CDR1 is ENHRY, CDR2 SYGVKD, per germline. The CDR3 nucleotides are TGTGCCATCAGTGTGAAGGACAGCCTCTACGAGCAGTACTTC. Protein: CAISVKDSLYEQYF.

This clonotype was seen repeatedly, ten times or more. The CDR3 nucleotides are TGTGCCACCAGCCAGGGACAGGGTGATCAGCCCCAGCATTTT. Its protein product is CATSQGQGDQPQHF. The chain uses TRBV24-1 and TRBJ1-5, with 9 bases matching TRBD1. The germline CDR1 and CDR2 sequences are KGHDR and SFDVKD. J was trimmed by 5 bases and V by 7 bases; bases with no gene match: 5. The CDR3 spans 14 residues.

The sample holds many counts of this clonotype. The chain combines TRBV2 with TRBJ2-2; D is perhaps TRBD2 (6 bases). V lost 6 bases, J lost 0 bases, and 11 bases lay in between. The CDR3 is 15 residues long. Germline V gene sequence: CDR1 SNHLY, CDR2 FYNNEI. The CDR3, as DNA: TGTGCCAGCAGGGCTAGCGCGGCGAACACCGGGGAGCTGTTTTTT. It codes for CASRASAANTGELFF.

The table lists this clonotype with many counts. This rearrangement joins TRBV11-2 to TRBJ1-5; 7 positions match TRBD1. The V gene's germline CDR1 is SGHAT and CDR2 FQNNGV. The junction had 9 bases not matched to a gene; V was cut back by 6 bases and J by 10 bases. CDR3 length: 13 amino acids. CDR3: CASSRDSYLPQHF. CDR3 coding DNA: TGTGCCAGCAGTAGGGACAGCTACCTCCCCCAGCATTTT.

This clonotype came up a few times. V gene TRBV28 combines with J gene TRBJ1-2; no clear D gene. V lost 3 bases to trimming and J lost 3 bases, with 11 bases between them. The CDR3 has 14 residues. From germline, CDR1 is MDHEN and CDR2 SYDVKM. For the CDR3, the DNA is TGTGCCAGCAGTTTGACTGACCTAGACTATGGCTACACCTTC. Amino acid sequence: CASSLTDLDYGYTF.

This clonotype showed up many times. The chain joins TRBV6-5 to TRBJ2-7; 10 nucleotides line up with TRBD2. V lost 0 bases, J lost 2 bases, and 1 base stayed unmatched. Germline-derived CDR1 and CDR2 are MNHEY and SVGAGI. The CDR3 sequence is 15 residues long. The CDR3 here is CASSYSLAGAYEQYF. DNA of the CDR3: TGTGCCAGCAGTTACTCGCTAGCGGGAGCCTACGAGCAGTACTTC.